One sample yielded the 25 T cell receptor beta chains listed below, sequenced in a study of T cells in Graves' hyperthyroidism and ophthalmopathy. Amplified TCR beta CDR3 regions derived from RNA transcripts. The HTBI primer set served for first-round RT-PCR of the TCR CDR3. TCRdb re-called the multiplex PCR reads with MiXCR, one entry per CDR3 protein. The table has over 150,000 distinct CDR3 sequences, around a sixth seen once; the top ten hold approximately 56%. The specimen was blood. The receptors stem from a woman aged 45-65 years with Graves' hyperthyroidism.

This clonotype was recorded a few times. V usage is TRBV7-9 and J usage is TRBJ2-1, with D possibly being TRBD1 (5 bases). CDR3 length: 12 residues. Trimming pared 5 bases from V and 9 bases from J, leaving 11 bases between. From germline, CDR1 is SEHNR and CDR2 FQNEAQ (reference sequence). Here the CDR3 DNA reads TGTGCCAGCAGCCCCCAGGGCTCTGAGCAGTTCTTC. Its protein product is CASSPQGSEQFF.

This clonotype was seen ten or more times. The V gene is TRBV20-1, the J gene TRBJ2-7; perhaps D is TRBD1 or TRBD2 (5 bases each). In germline, CDR1 is DFQATT, CDR2 SNEGSKA (reference sequence). The CDR3 loop spans 13 amino acids. V was shortened by 1 base and J by 4 bases, with 11 bases between the two germline ends. DNA for the CDR3: TGCAGTGCTAGAGGCCCGGGGCGATACGAGCAGTACTTC. It encodes CSARGPGRYEQYF.

The J gene is TRBJ1-3, the V gene TRBV20-1; 12 bases line up with TRBD1. The J segment lost 4 bases and the V segment lost 6 bases, leaving 7 bases of the junction unmatched. This CDR3 has 15 residues. CDR1 and CDR2 from the germline V gene are DFQATT and SNEGSKA (reference sequence). CDR3 in DNA: TGCAGTGCCAAATCGGGACAGGGGGCCGGAAACACCATATATTTT. This codes for CSAKSGQGAGNTIYF.

On this clonotype: A read error may produce the germline difference seen at one junction end. The rearrangement uses TRBV6-1 and TRBJ2-3; possible D gene TRBD1, 6 bases. From germline, CDR1 is MNHNS and CDR2 SASEGT. This CDR3 spans 14 amino acids. The CDR3 DNA is TGTGCCAACAGTGACGGACAGCTCACAGATACGCAGTATTTT. Protein: CANSDGQLTDTQYF.

The gene calls are TRBV6-1 and TRBJ2-7; D ambiguous. This CDR3 is built from 13 residues. V was clipped by 3 bases and J by 3 bases, with 9 bases between them. Germline V gives CDR1 MNHNS, CDR2 SASEGT. CDR3 residues: CASSDDENYEQYF. The CDR3 bases are TGTGCCAGCAGTGACGACGAAAACTACGAGCAGTACTTC.

The rearrangement uses TRBV6-1 and TRBJ1-5; D not resolved. V was trimmed by 4 bases and J by 6 bases, leaving 13 bases between them. The CDR3 loop spans 14 amino acids. The V gene's germline CDR1 is MNHNS and CDR2 SASEGT. This CDR3 is CASSATTVTQPQHF. The DNA of the CDR3 is TGTGCCAGCAGTGCTACTACTGTTACTCAGCCCCAGCATTTT.

The chain joins TRBV12-3 or TRBV12-4 to TRBJ2-7, with 8 nucleotides matching TRBD2. The J segment lost 6 bases and the V segment lost 4 bases, leaving 17 bases of the junction unmatched. The CDR3 spans 17 residues. The CDR3 region is CASSSSAGERRKGEQYF. The CDR3 nucleotides are TGTGCCAGCAGTTCTTCAGCGGGAGAGCGAAGGAAAGGCGAGCAGTACTTC.

In its sample, this clonotype was seen many times. The V and J genes are TRBV5-1 and TRBJ1-5; D call uncertain. This CDR3 has 14 amino acids. CDR1 and CDR2 from the germline V gene are SGHRS and YFSETQ. V was shortened by 0 bases and J by 2 bases, with 6 bases between the two germline ends. CDR3 amino acids: CASSLETGNQPQHF. The CDR3 nucleotides are TGCGCCAGCAGCTTGGAGACGGGCAATCAGCCCCAGCATTTT.

This clonotype appeared a few times. The rearrangement links TRBV7-9 to TRBJ2-3; 11 bases line up with TRBD2. Germline V gene data show CDR1 as SEHNR and CDR2 as FQNEAQ (reference sequence). The CDR3 spans 18 residues. The ends lost 3 bases at V and 4 bases at J; junction bases unmatched: 12. The CDR3 is CASSFGSGRAGGADTQYF. The CDR3 DNA reads TGTGCCAGCAGCTTTGGTAGCGGGAGGGCCGGCGGCGCAGATACGCAGTATTTT.

This clonotype was picked up many times. The chain carries TRBV20-1 and TRBJ2-7; 9 nucleotides agree with TRBD1. The CDR3 sequence is 13 residues long. From germline, CDR1 is DFQATT and CDR2 SNEGSKA (reference sequence). Trimming took 5 bases from V and 2 from J; bases not matched to a gene: 4. The CDR3 DNA follows: TGCAGTGCTGGAAGACAGGGGGCCTACGAGCAGTACTTC. It specifies CSAGRQGAYEQYF.

This clonotype has just a few counts. The chain uses TRBV15 and TRBJ2-6, with D possibly matching TRBD1 (6 bases). CDR1 and CDR2 (germline): LNHNV, YYDKDF (reference sequence). This CDR3 spans 15 amino acids. The ends were cut back, 8 bases at V and 0 bases at J, with 11 bases in the middle. The CDR3 loop reads CATSTGNSGANVLTF. The CDR3 region has the DNA TGTGCCACCTCGACAGGAAACTCTGGGGCCAACGTCCTGACTTTC.

The rearrangement uses TRBV13 and TRBJ2-7; the D gene is possibly TRBD2 (5 bases). V was shortened by 8 bases and J by 6 bases, with 20 bases between the two germline ends. CDR3 size: 14 residues. Germline loops: CDR1 PRHDT, CDR2 FYEKMQ (reference sequence). CDR3 sequence reads: CASQVGGLGSEQYF. The CDR3, as DNA: TGTGCCAGCCAAGTCGGCGGGCTTGGAAGCGAGCAGTACTTC.

V is TRBV11-2 and J is TRBJ2-1; a possible D gene is TRBD2 (5 bases). Germline V lookup: CDR1 SGHAT, CDR2 FQNNGV. This CDR3 is built from 13 residues. V lost 3 bases to trimming and J lost 9 bases, with 12 bases between them. The CDR3 here is CASSFEGWSEQFF. The CDR3 nucleotides are TGTGCCAGCAGCTTTGAGGGATGGAGTGAGCAGTTCTTC.

This clonotype was counted ten times or more. The chain carries TRBV11-2 and TRBJ2-7, with D uncertain. CDR3 length: 13 residues. The germline V and J ends were trimmed by 5 bases and 6 bases, with 14 bases remaining between them. Germline lookup yields CDR1 SGHAT and CDR2 FQNNGV. The CDR3 region has the DNA TGTGCCAGCAGCCCCACGCTAGTCGGCGAGCAGTACTTC. As protein: CASSPTLVGEQYF.

This clonotype was recorded a few times. The chain employs TRBV6-6 and TRBJ1-6; possible D gene TRBD1, 6 bases. The CDR3 covers 18 residues. V was clipped by 2 bases and J by 3 bases, with 17 bases between them. The V gene's germline CDR1 is MNHNY and CDR2 SVGAGI (reference sequence). DNA of the CDR3: TGTGCCAGCAGTTACCGGGAGGACAGTTTATTCTATAATTCACCCCTCCACTTT. Translating gives CASSYREDSLFYNSPLHF.

The chain has TRBV7-9 and TRBJ2-1, with 10 bases fitting TRBD1. This CDR3 comprises 15 residues. Germline values: CDR1 SEHNR, CDR2 FQNEAQ (reference sequence). V shed 4 bases, J shed 8 bases, and the junction held 8 bases outside the gene matches. The CDR3 sequence is CASSYGTGEVDEQFF. CDR3 coding DNA: TGTGCCAGCAGCTACGGGACAGGGGAAGTGGATGAGCAGTTCTTC.

This clonotype has ten or more counts. The V and J genes are TRBV7-9 and TRBJ2-1; the D gene is possibly TRBD2 (6 bases). Germline V gene lookup returns CDR1 SEHNR and CDR2 FQNEAQ (reference sequence). The CDR3 is 16 amino acids. V lost 3 bases, J lost 4 bases, and 16 bases lay in between. For the CDR3, the DNA is TGTGCCAGCAGCTTGGGACTCCCGTCCCTATACAATGAGCAGTTCTTC. It specifies CASSLGLPSLYNEQFF.

This clonotype has a count of ten or more. J is TRBJ1-2 and V is TRBV5-1; tentatively, D is TRBD1 (6 bases). Germline values: CDR1 SGHRS, CDR2 YFSETQ. The CDR3 is 14 amino acids. Trimming pared 3 bases from V and 1 base from J, leaving 10 bases between. CDR3 nucleotide sequence: TGCGCCAGCAGCTCAACAGGGAGTAACTATGGCTACACCTTC. Residues: CASSSTGSNYGYTF.

This clonotype was counted only a few times. V usage is TRBV5-1 and J usage is TRBJ2-3; D not resolved. Trimming pared 2 bases from V and 0 bases from J, leaving 7 bases between. Germline V gives CDR1 SGHRS, CDR2 YFSETQ. This CDR3 is 14 amino acids long. The CDR3 protein is CASSFLTSTDTQYF. The CDR3 nucleotides are TGCGCCAGCAGCTTCCTTACTAGCACAGATACGCAGTATTTT.

At least ten counts were recorded for this clonotype. The chain has TRBV15 and TRBJ2-7, with D unclear. V was pared by 0 bases and J by 2 bases, with 5 bases between. CDR1 is LNHNV and CDR2 is YYDKDF in the germline V gene (reference sequence). The length of the CDR3 is 13 residues. The CDR3 DNA reads TGTGCCACCAGCAGAGAGGCAACCTACGAGCAGTACTTC. It codes for CATSREATYEQYF.

This clonotype was seen ten or more times. The V call is TRBV20-1, the J call TRBJ2-3; D is ambiguous. This CDR3 has 13 amino acids. The germline gives CDR1 DFQATT, CDR2 SNEGSKA (reference sequence). V shed 3 bases and J shed 2 bases, with 9 bases lying between them. CDR3 bases: TGCAGTGCTAGGGTTCTACCCACAGATACGCAGTATTTT. This sequence encodes CSARVLPTDTQYF.

This clonotype was detected ten times or more. The V call is TRBV6-1, the J call TRBJ1-5; possibly TRBD1 for D (5 bases). This CDR3 comprises 18 residues. From germline, CDR1 is MNHNS and CDR2 SASEGT. Trimming pared 0 bases from V and 8 bases from J, leaving 23 bases between. The CDR3 loop is CASSEALPGRRGRKPQHF. The CDR3 DNA follows: TGTGCCAGCAGTGAAGCCCTTCCGGGCCGTAGGGGCAGAAAGCCCCAGCATTTT.

This chain links TRBV18 with TRBJ2-1, with 7 bases fitting TRBD2. J gave up 4 bases and V 1 base, and 7 bases lay outside the gene matches. Germline-derived CDR1 and CDR2 are KGHSH and LQKENI. This CDR3 has 16 amino acids. CDR3: CASSPRRGSVYNEQFF. The CDR3, as DNA: TGTGCCAGCTCACCACGGCGCGGGAGTGTTTACAATGAGCAGTTCTTC.

This clonotype was detected ten times or more. The chain joins TRBV28 to TRBJ1-2; 8 bases are a match to TRBD1. V lost 11 bases and J lost 0; bases outside the gene matches: 5. Germline-derived CDR1 and CDR2 are MDHEN and SYDVKM. This CDR3 has 13 residues. The CDR3 reads CAADRASNYGYTF. The CDR3 nucleotides are TGTGCCGCGGACAGGGCTTCTAACTATGGCTACACCTTC.

The gene calls are TRBV7-2 and TRBJ2-7; no firm D call. There are 13 residues in the CDR3. V gave up 1 base and J gave up 4 bases, with 8 bases separating them. CDR1 and CDR2 from the germline V gene are SGHTA and FQGNSA. In DNA, the CDR3 is TGTGCCAGCAGCTTAGAGGCAGAGTACGAGCAGTACTTC. Protein sequence: CASSLEAEYEQYF.